This TCR beta chain stems from a study of CD8+ T cells in alopecia areata. Following extraction, RNA underwent reverse transcription to cDNA, which served as the sequencing template. Clones were sequenced by immunoSEQ multiplex PCR, and TCRdb holds only the in-frame ones, with some missing. The table shows about 190,000 clones, with roughly three fifths occurring only once. Study-wide results and caveats: Persistence in scalp and blood during tofacitinib was observed for many expanded lesional clones. Normal skin's resident alphabeta T cells are also sequenced in scalp samples. Patients showed less clear TCR sequence sharing than mice, possibly partly because of HLA diversity.

Concerning this clone itself: Its antigen remains unknown.

The treatment is: oral pan-JAK inhibitor, 5-10 mg twice daily. Obtained from alopecia areata patients were lesional scalp punch biopsies along with peripheral blood. The source is a human donor with alopecia areata. The specimen comprised CD4+ T cells sorted from blood, sampled at week 4, from a patient treated with tofacitinib.

CDR3 DNA: TGTGCCAGCAGCCCAGGGACATCAAGGGGTGAGCAGTACTTC. Its translation is CASSPGTSRGEQYF. The chain joins TRBV13 to TRBJ2-7, with a tentative D call TRBD1 (6 bases). The V gene lost 5 bases and the J gene lost 7 bases, with 18 bases spanning the gap. CDR1 and CDR2 from the germline V gene are PRHDT and FYEKMQ (reference sequence). The CDR3 is 14 amino acids. Combining the CDR3 with reference TRBV13 and TRBJ2-7 gives the whole variable domain AAGVIQSPRHLIKEKRETATLKCYPIPRHDTVYWYQQGPGQDPQFLISFYEKMQSDKGSIPDRFSAQQFSDYHSELNMSSLELGDSALYFCASSPGTSRGEQYFGPGTRLTVT.